One and the same sample provided the 32 T cell receptor beta chains below, sequenced in a study of T-cell memory formation after mild COVID-19. TCRdb recomputed calls from the 5' RACE reads with MiXCR, one row per CDR3 protein. The data show approximately 210,000 distinct CDR3 sequences, approximately 16% seen once. The sequencing input was PBMCs or a T cell subset sorted from them (not recorded which). Receptors were obtained from an adult woman who had mild COVID-19 (a few samples of this study predate the infection). Cell type and time point are not known.

The V and J genes are TRBV12-3 or TRBV12-4 and TRBJ2-3, with TRBD2 matching over 7 bases. This CDR3 has 15 amino acids. Trimming took 7 bases from V and 3 from J; bases not matched to a gene: 10. CDR3 nucleotide sequence: TGTGCCAGCACCCCGGGAGCGGGAACGACAGATACGCAGTATTTT. Translation gives CASTPGAGTTDTQYF.

This clonotype was found a few times. This chain joins TRBV5-1 and TRBJ2-5; TRBD2 aligns across 14 bases. The CDR3 contains 17 residues. The V gene end was trimmed by 3 bases and the J gene end by 5 bases; junction bases not matched to a gene: 9. Germline CDR1 SGHRS, CDR2 YFSETQ. The CDR3 DNA sequence: TGCGCCAGCAGCTCGATCGGGACTAGCGGGAGTGGCGAGACCCAGTACTTC. Amino acids: CASSSIGTSGSGETQYF. The complete variable domain, with remaining parts taken from reference TRBV5-1 and TRBJ2-5, reads KAGVTQTPRYLIKTRGQQVTLSCSPISGHRSVSWYQQTPGQGLQFLFEYFSETQRNKGNFPGRFSGRQFSNSRSEMNVSTLELGDSALYLCASSSIGTSGSGETQYFGPGTRLLVL.

This clonotype was found many times. The chain uses TRBV29-1 and TRBJ2-2; maybe TRBD1 (6 bases). The ends were cut back, 7 bases at V and 7 bases at J, with 13 bases in the middle. The CDR3 extends over 12 amino acids. Germline values: CDR1 SQVTM, CDR2 ANQGSEA. CDR3 sequence reads: CSGRQAGGELFF. CDR3 DNA sequence: TGCAGCGGTCGACAGGCCGGCGGGGAGCTGTTTTTT.

This clonotype came up a few times. This chain uses TRBV6-2 or TRBV6-3 with TRBJ1-5, with D uncertain. This CDR3 is built from 13 residues. Trimming took 0 bases from V and 7 from J, leaving 7 bases between them. Germline loops: CDR1 MNHEY, CDR2 SVGEGT. In DNA form, the CDR3 reads TGTGCCAGCAGTTACTCCCGTTGGCAGCCCCAGCATTTT. It yields the protein CASSYSRWQPQHF.

CDR3 protein: CATSRPGGEETQYF. Here the CDR3 DNA reads TGTGCCACCAGCAGACCAGGGGGCGAAGAGACCCAGTACTTC. The chain has TRBV15 and TRBJ2-5; 8 bases line up with TRBD1. There are 14 residues in the CDR3. The J segment lost 3 bases and the V segment lost 2 bases, leaving 2 bases of the junction unmatched. Germline V gene data show CDR1 as LNHNV and CDR2 as YYDKDF (reference sequence). The full variable domain, completed using reference TRBV15 and TRBJ2-5, is DAMVIQNPRYQVTQFGKPVTLSCSQTLNHNVMYWYQQKSSQAPKLLFHYYDKDFNNEADTPDNFQSRRPNTSFCFLDIRSPGLGDTAMYLCATSRPGGEETQYFGPGTRLLVL.

The CDR3 is CASTVGLAGGDTQYF. CDR3 DNA: TGTGCCAGCACCGTGGGACTAGCGGGGGGGGATACGCAGTATTTT. The J gene is TRBJ2-3, the V gene TRBV12-3 or TRBV12-4; TRBD2 matches at 16 bases. The CDR3 has 15 residues. With V trimmed by 7 bases and J by 6 bases, 4 bases remained unmatched.

This chain uses TRBV29-1 with TRBJ2-1; 8 bases are shared with TRBD2. The CDR3 has 17 residues. Germline-derived CDR1 and CDR2 are SQVTM and ANQGSEA. V lost 3 bases and J lost 3; bases outside the gene matches: 13. CDR3 amino acids: CSVEVSGVEGYYNEQFF. The CDR3, as DNA: TGCAGCGTTGAGGTTAGCGGGGTTGAGGGTTACTACAATGAGCAGTTCTTC.

This clonotype appeared many times. V and J are TRBV7-2 and TRBJ1-1; 7 bases line up with TRBD1. This CDR3 contains 14 residues. CDR1 and CDR2 (germline): SGHTA, FQGNSA. The J segment lost 4 bases and the V segment lost 5 bases, leaving 7 bases of the junction unmatched. The DNA of the CDR3 is TGTGCCAGCAGCCGGACAGGAGGTTCCACTGAAGCTTTCTTT. This encodes CASSRTGGSTEAFF.

Written as DNA, the CDR3 is TGTGCCAGCAGTGAACTAAGCTCCTATAATTCACCCCTCCACTTT. Amino acid sequence: CASSELSSYNSPLHF. The rearrangement joins TRBV2 to TRBJ1-6; D not certain. The CDR3 extends over 15 amino acids. The germline V and J ends were trimmed by 2 bases and 0 bases, with 5 bases remaining between them. CDR1 is SNHLY, CDR2 FYNNEI, per germline.

This clonotype was counted ten times or more. The CDR3 region is CASSLPQGNNEQFF. In nucleotides, the CDR3 is TGTGCCAGCAGTTTACCCCAGGGGAACAATGAGCAGTTCTTC. The V gene is TRBV12-3 or TRBV12-4, the J gene TRBJ2-1; D is perhaps TRBD1 (6 bases). Trimming left V 2 bases short and J 5 bases short, with 10 bases between. This CDR3 contains 14 residues.

The chain combines TRBV7-6 with TRBJ2-1, with 12 bases identical to TRBD2. J was trimmed by 6 bases and V by 5 bases; bases with no gene match: 8. The CDR3 contains 16 residues. Germline V lookup: CDR1 SGHVS, CDR2 FNYEAQ. The chain's CDR3 is CASSDYRLAGVNEQFF. CDR3 bases: TGTGCCAGCAGCGACTACAGACTAGCGGGGGTCAATGAGCAGTTCTTC.

This clonotype was picked up many times. This chain joins TRBV7-3 and TRBJ2-2; the D call may be TRBD1 or TRBD2 (5 bases each). V lost 8 bases and J lost 0, with 10 bases in between. The CDR3 extends over 14 amino acids. Germline loops: CDR1 SGHTA, CDR2 FQGTGA. The CDR3: CASRDGSNTGELFF. In DNA form, the CDR3 reads TGTGCCAGCCGGGACGGATCGAACACCGGGGAGCTGTTTTTT.

In its sample, this clonotype was seen many times. A read error may account for a junction end that differs from germline. The rearrangement uses TRBV7-7 and TRBJ2-5; maybe TRBD1 (6 bases). The CDR3 sequence is 13 residues long. Germline V lookup: CDR1 SSHAT, CDR2 FNYEAQ (reference sequence). CDR3 DNA: TGTGCTAGCAGCTTTGGCACAGGGGAGACCCAGTACTTC. Encoded protein: CASSFGTGETQYF.

This clonotype showed up just a few times. V is TRBV28 and J is TRBJ2-1, with a possible D match to TRBD2 (5 bases). The V end was cut by 7 bases, the J end by 2 bases, with 12 bases between. The germline V gene encodes CDR1 MDHEN and CDR2 SYDVKM. The CDR3 consists of 14 residues. CDR3 sequence (DNA): TGTGCCAGCACCCCCTTTAGCGCCTACAATGAGCAGTTCTTC. It is translated as CASTPFSAYNEQFF.

This chain connects TRBV18 to TRBJ1-6, with D unresolved. The V gene lost 3 bases and the J gene lost 7 bases, with 10 bases spanning the gap. This CDR3 has 14 residues. CDR1 is KGHSH, CDR2 LQKENI, per germline. CDR3 sequence (DNA): TGTGCCAGCTCACCGTCCCCGGGGAATTCACCCCTCCACTTT. Translated, it gives CASSPSPGNSPLHF.

The V call is TRBV7-9, the J call TRBJ2-3; D could derive from TRBD1 or TRBD2 (5 bases each). The CDR3 is 12 amino acids. Germline lookup yields CDR1 SEHNR and CDR2 FQNEAQ (reference sequence). Trimming removed 10 bases from V and 7 bases from J, with 15 bases in between. The CDR3 reads CATRDPVNTQYF. DNA for the CDR3: TGTGCCACCAGGGACCCTGTGAATACGCAGTATTTT.

This clonotype is a singleton in its sample. The chain employs TRBV2 and TRBJ1-2; maybe TRBD1 (5 bases). CDR3 length equals 13 residues. CDR1 is SNHLY, CDR2 FYNNEI, per germline. V lost 7 bases and J 5 bases, leaving 14 bases between the germline ends. The CDR3 DNA is TGTGCCAGCACGGTCGATTGGGGGTATGGCTACACCTTC. Translated, it gives CASTVDWGYGYTF.

The chain links TRBV5-1 to TRBJ2-7, with 7 bases aligning to TRBD1. The V and J ends lost 1 base and 0 bases, in that order; junction bases with no gene match: 4. There are 15 residues in the CDR3. Germline V gives CDR1 SGHRS, CDR2 YFSETQ. DNA for the CDR3: TGCGCCAGCAGCTTGTCATGGGACAGCTCCTACGAGCAGTACTTC. Its translation: CASSLSWDSSYEQYF.

This clonotype was seen repeatedly, ten times or more. The chain combines TRBV5-1 with TRBJ2-7, with 9 bases fitting TRBD1. The CDR3 is made up of 15 amino acids. V shed 2 bases and J 5 bases; nucleotides not matched to a gene: 8. Germline CDR1 reads SGHRS; CDR2 reads YFSETQ. The CDR3 DNA follows: TGCGCCAGCAGCTTTTCCGGGGACAGGGCGGACGAGCAGTACTTC. Amino acids: CASSFSGDRADEQYF. Full variable domain (missing parts from reference TRBV5-1 and TRBJ2-7): KAGVTQTPRYLIKTRGQQVTLSCSPISGHRSVSWYQQTPGQGLQFLFEYFSETQRNKGNFPGRFSGRQFSNSRSEMNVSTLELGDSALYLCASSFSGDRADEQYFGPGTRLTVT.

The chain recombines TRBV29-1 with TRBJ1-1, with a weak D call TRBD1 (5 bases). The CDR3 runs 13 residues. V lost 7 bases and J lost 4, with 16 bases in between. Per the germline V gene, CDR1 is SQVTM and CDR2 is ANQGSEA. The CDR3 sequence is CSAGDAEGTEAFF. For the CDR3, the DNA is TGCAGCGCGGGGGATGCCGAGGGCACTGAAGCTTTCTTT.

The chain couples TRBV5-1 to TRBJ1-1; D remains ambiguous. CDR1 is SGHRS and CDR2 is YFSETQ in the germline V gene. V gave up 4 bases and J gave up 1 base, with 11 bases separating them. This CDR3 region has 14 residues. CDR3: CASSPGLENTEAFF. CDR3 DNA: TGCGCCAGCAGCCCTGGTTTGGAGAACACTGAAGCTTTCTTT.

The table lists this clonotype with a few counts. This chain joins TRBV5-1 and TRBJ2-3; 12 bases agree with TRBD2. J gave up 2 bases and V 3 bases, and 4 bases lay outside the gene matches. The CDR3 is 16 amino acids. Germline CDR1 is SGHRS and CDR2 is YFSETQ. The DNA of the CDR3 is TGCGCCAGCAGCTCCGGACTAGCGGGGACCACAGATACGCAGTATTTT. Translating it yields CASSSGLAGTTDTQYF. Together with reference TRBV5-1 and TRBJ2-3, the CDR3 gives the full variable domain: KAGVTQTPRYLIKTRGQQVTLSCSPISGHRSVSWYQQTPGQGLQFLFEYFSETQRNKGNFPGRFSGRQFSNSRSEMNVSTLELGDSALYLCASSSGLAGTTDTQYFGPGTRLTVL.

The rearrangement uses TRBV6-5 and TRBJ2-7, with 7 bases aligning to TRBD2. V lost 5 bases, J lost 2 bases, and 6 bases stayed unmatched. The V gene's germline CDR1 is MNHEY and CDR2 SVGAGI. The CDR3 runs 14 residues. In DNA, the CDR3 is TGTGCCAGCAGTCCGGGGGGAGGCGCCTACGAGCAGTACTTC. It translates to CASSPGGGAYEQYF.

This clonotype has a handful of counts. Here the CDR3 DNA reads TGTGCCAGCAAGGGACCCCGGTACCAAGAGACCCAGTACTTC. It yields the protein CASKGPRYQETQYF. This chain connects TRBV3-1 to TRBJ2-5; TRBD1 or TRBD2 may be the D gene (5 bases each). This CDR3 region has 14 residues. Between the trimmed V and J ends, which lost 7 bases and 0 bases, there was a span of 12 bases. CDR1 and CDR2 (germline): LGHDT, YNNKEL (reference sequence).

The genes are TRBV12-3 or TRBV12-4 and TRBJ1-3, with D unclear. Deletions cut 5 bases from V and 4 bases from J, with 3 bases between. This CDR3 is 11 amino acids long. The CDR3 DNA is TGTGCCAGCAGTGTAGGAAACACCATATATTTT. Encoded protein: CASSVGNTIYF.

This clonotype came up a few times. The chain combines TRBV12-3 or TRBV12-4 with TRBJ2-7, with TRBD1 matching 8 bases. Losses at the gene ends were 4 bases for V and 4 bases for J; bases not matched to a gene: 6. CDR3 length equals 14 residues. This chain's CDR3 is CASSWGTGDYEQYF. CDR3 nucleotide sequence: TGTGCCAGCAGTTGGGGGACAGGAGATTACGAGCAGTACTTC.

This clonotype was counted between two and nine times. In nucleotides, the CDR3 is TGTGCCAGTATCACAAACCGGGGACAGCTCACAGATACGCAGTATTTT. It encodes CASITNRGQLTDTQYF. The gene calls are TRBV19 and TRBJ2-3, with TRBD1 identical over 7 bases. Germline CDR1 is LNHDA and CDR2 is SQIVND (reference sequence). The CDR3 is made up of 16 amino acids. Unmatched junction bases numbered 12, after V lost 7 bases and J lost 2 bases.

The V call is TRBV24-1, the J call TRBJ2-1; 8 bases are shared with TRBD1. Germline trimming cut 6 bases from V and 5 bases from J; bases unmatched to any gene: 11. CDR1 is KGHDR and CDR2 is SFDVKD in the germline V gene. This CDR3 has 16 residues. The CDR3 coding sequence is TGTGCCACCAGTCGACCTGGACAGGGCACCCACAATGAGCAGTTCTTC. This encodes CATSRPGQGTHNEQFF.

J is TRBJ1-2 and V is TRBV6-5, with unresolved D. This CDR3 region has 12 residues. Between the trimmed V and J ends, which lost 5 bases and 7 bases, there was a span of 11 bases. Per the germline V gene, CDR1 is MNHEY and CDR2 is SVGAGI. The CDR3 region has the DNA TGTGCCAGCAGTGGGAGGAAGGCTGGCTACACCTTC. Encoded protein: CASSGRKAGYTF.

This clonotype was counted a few times. This sequence joins TRBV20-1 and TRBJ1-4, with 9 bases that match TRBD1. The junction had 3 bases not matched to a gene; V was cut back by 5 bases and J by 5 bases. Germline V gene data show CDR1 as DFQATT and CDR2 as SNEGSKA (reference sequence). CDR3 length: 13 amino acids. CDR3 in amino acids: CSAHRGPNEKLFF. CDR3 DNA: TGCAGTGCTCACAGGGGGCCGAATGAAAAACTGTTTTTT.

This clonotype was recorded a few times. This chain connects TRBV29-1 to TRBJ2-5; D is undetermined. The CDR3 consists of 10 residues. V lost 3 bases and J 4 bases, leaving 3 bases between the germline ends. Germline loops: CDR1 SQVTM, CDR2 ANQGSEA. The CDR3 spells CSVEGETQYF. CDR3 nucleotide sequence: TGCAGCGTTGAGGGAGAGACCCAGTACTTC. Drawing the rest from reference TRBV29-1 and TRBJ2-5, the complete variable domain is SAVISQKPSRDICQRGTSLTIQCQVDSQVTMMFWYRQQPGQSLTLIATANQGSEATYESGFVIDKFPISRPNLTFSTLTVSNMSPEDSSIYLCSVEGETQYFGPGTRLLVL.

This clonotype was counted a few times. CDR3 in amino acids: CATSDGFKTGELFF. The CDR3 nucleotides are TGTGCCACCAGTGATGGGTTCAAAACCGGGGAGCTGTTTTTT. The genes are TRBV24-1 and TRBJ2-2; unclear D gene. V shed 3 bases and J shed 5 bases, with 9 bases lying between them. The CDR3 loop spans 14 amino acids. In germline, CDR1 is KGHDR, CDR2 SFDVKD.